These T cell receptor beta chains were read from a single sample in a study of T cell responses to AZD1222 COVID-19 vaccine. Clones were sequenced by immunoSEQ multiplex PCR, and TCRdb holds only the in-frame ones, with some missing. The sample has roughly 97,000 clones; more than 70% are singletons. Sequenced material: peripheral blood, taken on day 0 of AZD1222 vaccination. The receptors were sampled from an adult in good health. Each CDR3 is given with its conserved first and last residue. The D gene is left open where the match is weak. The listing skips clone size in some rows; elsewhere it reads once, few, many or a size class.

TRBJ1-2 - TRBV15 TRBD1 CATSRKRGQGVNGYTF TGTGCCACCAGCAGAAAAAGGGGACAGGGAGTTAATGGCTACACCTTC
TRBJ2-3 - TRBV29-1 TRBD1 CSVRDRGHTDTQYF TGCAGCGTGCGGGACAGGGGACACACAGATACGCAGTATTTT
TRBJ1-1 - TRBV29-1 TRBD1 CSVVTGATEAFF TGCAGCGTGGTTACAGGGGCCACTGAAGCTTTCTTT
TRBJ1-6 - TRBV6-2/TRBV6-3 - CASSSKHPYNSPLHF TGTGCCAGCAGTTCGAAACACCCCTATAATTCACCCCTCCACTTT
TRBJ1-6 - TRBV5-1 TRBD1 CASSTGTEGYNSPLHF TGCGCCAGCAGCACCGGGACAGAGGGGTATAATTCACCCCTCCACTTT
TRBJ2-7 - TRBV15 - CATSRGVYEQYF TGTGCCACCAGCAGAGGCGTCTACGAGCAGTACTTC
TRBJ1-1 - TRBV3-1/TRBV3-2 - CASSQKGMNTEAFF TGTGCCAGCAGCCAGAAGGGCATGAACACTGAAGCTTTCTTT
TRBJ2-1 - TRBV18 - CASSRVTGEGGAPQFF TGTGCCAGCTCACGCGTGACAGGTGAAGGGGGGGCCCCGCAGTTCTTC
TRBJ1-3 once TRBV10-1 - CASSESGGPGNTIYF TGCGCCAGCAGTGAGTCTGGGGGGCCGGGAAACACCATATATTTT
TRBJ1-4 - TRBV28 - CASSSYSGDEKLFF TGTGCCAGCAGTTCCTATTCAGGGGATGAAAAACTGTTTTTT
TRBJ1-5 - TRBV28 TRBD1 CASSGTGNQPQHF TGTGCCAGCAGTGGGACAGGCAATCAGCCCCAGCATTTT
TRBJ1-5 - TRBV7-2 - CASSPRDRPPQHF TGTGCCAGCAGCCCCAGAGACAGACCCCCCCAGCATTTT
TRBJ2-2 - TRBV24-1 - CATSGTYNTGELFF TGTGCCACCAGTGGGACATATAACACCGGGGAGCTGTTTTTT
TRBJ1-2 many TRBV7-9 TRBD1 CASSPGQALHGYTF TGTGCCAGCAGCCCAGGACAGGCTCTGCATGGCTACACCTTC
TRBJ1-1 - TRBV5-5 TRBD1 CASSAWDRGDTEAFF TGTGCCAGCAGCGCCTGGGACAGGGGAGACACTGAAGCTTTCTTT
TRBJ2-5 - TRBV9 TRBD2 CASSVAPAGGYQETQYF TGTGCCAGCAGCGTAGCTCCAGCGGGGGGGTACCAAGAGACCCAGTACTTC
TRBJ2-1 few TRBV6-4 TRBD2 CASSDGTSGGDYNEQFF TGTGCCAGCAGTGACGGAACTAGCGGGGGGGATTACAATGAGCAGTTCTTC
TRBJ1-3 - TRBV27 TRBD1 CASSPTGDSGNTIYF TGTGCCAGCAGCCCGACAGGGGACTCTGGAAACACCATATATTTT
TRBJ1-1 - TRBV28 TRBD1 CASSFRDRGRTEAFF TGTGCCAGCAGTTTCCGGGACAGGGGACGGACTGAAGCTTTCTTT
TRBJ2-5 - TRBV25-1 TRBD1 CASSEYGQGATQYF TGTGCCAGCAGTGAATATGGGCAGGGGGCGACCCAGTACTTC
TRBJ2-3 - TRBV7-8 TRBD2 CASSSKLAGGTDTQYF TGTGCCAGCAGCTCAAAACTAGCGGGGGGCACAGATACGCAGTATTTT
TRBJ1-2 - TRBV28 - CASTLEGSYGYTF TGTGCCAGCACCCTTGAGGGGTCCTATGGCTACACCTTC
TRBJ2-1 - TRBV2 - CASSEIGTPTPEQFF TGTGCCAGCAGTGAAATCGGGACTCCTACCCCTGAGCAGTTCTTC
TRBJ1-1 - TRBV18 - CASSRTGRDTEAFF TGTGCCAGCTCGCGGACGGGGCGGGACACTGAAGCTTTCTTT